The clone carrying this T cell receptor beta chain has a handful of counts. Its antigen is currently unknown. V shed 1 base and J 3 bases; nucleotides not matched to a gene: 7. The CDR3 length is 16 residues. Germline V lookup: CDR1 MNHEY, CDR2 SVGAGI. This entry belongs to a study of T-cell reconstitution after alpha-beta-depleted transplantation in children. As it was prepared, the TCRbeta library received unique molecular identifiers. One entry per CDR3 protein, called by TCRdb with MiXCR from the PCR reads. The sample lists approximately 1,000,000 distinct CDR3 sequences, roughly 29% occurring once. Whole-study findings and limits: About two months after transplant, alpha-beta T cells reportedly came from several hundred expanded graft clones. For some patients, TCRbeta diversity was high at day 60 because of recipient T cells and thymic progenitors that survived. Among T cells one year after transplant, newly produced cells accounted for most counts and diversity.

The clonotype comes from a boy in the first two years of life who had a stem cell transplant for SCID, so the T cells may come from the graft donor. The sample consisted of PBMCs, mostly from graft donor cells, taken 360 days after TCRalphabeta/CD19-depleted stem cell transplant. The chain employs TRBV6-5 and TRBJ1-1; 8 nucleotides match TRBD1. The CDR3, as DNA: TGTGCCAGCAGTTACTGGACAGGGTTGGGGGACACTGAAGCTTTCTTT. Protein product: CASSYWTGLGDTEAFF.